What follows describes a single T cell receptor beta chain. Its antigen remains unidentified. This CDR3 spans 13 amino acids. After removal of 2 bases from V and 5 bases from J, the junction contained 2 bases not matched to a gene. In germline, CDR1 is ENHRY, CDR2 SYGVKD. This record belongs to a study of shared clonotypes between healthy human individuals. Study-level points and caveats: Incomplete sequencing of sorted subsets was indicated by rarefaction despite large depth.

The table came from immunoSEQ multiplex PCR; TCRdb's copy has only in-frame clones and leaves some out. The table records some 630,000 clones, 60% to 80% of them present only once. The V call is TRBV10-3, the J call TRBJ2-5, with 7 bases identical to TRBD1. The TCR was taken from a woman in her twenties or thirties in good health. The sample consisted of memory CD4+ T cells sorted from blood. The sample's subset: CD45RA-negative fraction. The CDR3 nucleotides read TGTGCCATCAGTGAGGACAGGGTTGAGACCCAGTACTTC. Its protein is CAISEDRVETQYF.